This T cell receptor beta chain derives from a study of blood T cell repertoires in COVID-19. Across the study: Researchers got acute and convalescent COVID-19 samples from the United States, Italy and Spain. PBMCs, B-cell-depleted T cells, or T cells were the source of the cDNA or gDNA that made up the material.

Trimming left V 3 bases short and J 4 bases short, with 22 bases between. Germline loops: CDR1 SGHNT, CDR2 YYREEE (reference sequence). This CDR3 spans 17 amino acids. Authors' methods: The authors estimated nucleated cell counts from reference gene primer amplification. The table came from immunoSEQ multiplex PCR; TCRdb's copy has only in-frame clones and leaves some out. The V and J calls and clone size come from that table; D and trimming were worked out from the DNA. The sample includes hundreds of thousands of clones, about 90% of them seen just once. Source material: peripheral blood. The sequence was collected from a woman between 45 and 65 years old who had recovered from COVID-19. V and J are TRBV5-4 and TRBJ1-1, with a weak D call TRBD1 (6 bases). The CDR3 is CASSSARGTGRSTEAFF. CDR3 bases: TGTGCCAGCAGCTCCGCACGTGGCACAGGGCGGTCCACTGAAGCTTTCTTT.